The 13 T cell receptor beta chains presented below share a single source sample, sequenced in a study of shared clonotypes between healthy human individuals. Assay: immunoSEQ multiplex PCR; the TCRdb copy retains only in-frame clones and omits some. The sample lists about 2.1 million clones; over 85% were seen once. CD8 cells regarded as naive lacked CD45RO, were positively chosen for CCR7, and omitted terminally differentiated effector memory CD45RA+ cells. The sequenced sample was naive CD8+ T cells from PBMCs. These TCRs come from a man between 18 and 29 years old in good health. Some clones in this sample may be carry-over from other donors' samples.

The genes are TRBV28 and TRBJ2-1; D is undetermined. Germline V gene sequence: CDR1 MDHEN, CDR2 SYDVKM. With 3 bases removed from V and 10 bases from J, the gap between germline ends came to 10 bases. This CDR3 has 12 residues. CDR3 loop: CASSFISREQFF. The CDR3, as DNA: TGTGCCAGCAGTTTTATCTCACGAGAGCAGTTCTTC.

The chain couples TRBV29-1 to TRBJ1-4; no reliable D call. Germline lookup yields CDR1 SQVTM and CDR2 ANQGSEA. The CDR3 has 14 amino acids. V shed 3 bases and J shed 8 bases, with 16 bases lying between them. CDR3 residues: CSVDLGKSGEKLFF. As DNA, the CDR3 is TGCAGCGTTGATCTGGGGAAGTCGGGCGAAAAACTGTTTTTT.

The chain carries TRBV14 and TRBJ1-4; TRBD1 agrees at 9 bases. The V segment lost 1 base and the J segment 5 bases; nucleotides outside the gene matches: 5. Germline values: CDR1 SGHDN, CDR2 FVKESK. The CDR3 is 16 residues long. CDR3 sequence: CASSQAGTGLNEKLFF. The CDR3, as DNA: TGTGCCAGCAGCCAAGCCGGGACAGGGTTAAATGAAAAACTGTTTTTT.

The rearrangement joins TRBV4-1 to TRBJ2-2; TRBD1 is a possible D gene (5 bases). The CDR3 runs 14 residues. Germline CDR1 and CDR2: MGHRA and YSYEKL. Deletions cut 0 bases from V and 6 bases from J, with 8 bases between. CDR3 nucleotide sequence: TGCGCCAGCAGCCAAGAGACAGTAGCCGGGGAGCTGTTTTTT. This codes for CASSQETVAGELFF.

This chain connects TRBV7-8 to TRBJ1-5; a possible D gene is TRBD1 (5 bases). Germline CDR1 and CDR2: SGHVS and FQNEAQ. V lost 5 bases and J 7 bases, leaving 27 bases between the germline ends. The length of the CDR3 is 18 residues. The CDR3 nucleotides are TGTGCCAGCAGCATATATAAACCCCAAGACAGACCGAGGCAGCCCCAGCATTTT. This encodes CASSIYKPQDRPRQPQHF.

The chain has TRBV28 and TRBJ1-3; D unclear. The CDR3 is 17 residues long. Germline loops: CDR1 MDHEN, CDR2 SYDVKM. V was clipped by 10 bases and J by 3 bases, with 25 bases between them. The CDR3 loop is CATKTAPRAKGGNTIYF. DNA of the CDR3: TGTGCCACCAAAACAGCCCCGCGGGCGAAGGGTGGAAACACCATATATTTT.

Concerning this clone: The sample has other DNA sequences that encode this CDR3 too. The chain employs TRBV5-8 and TRBJ1-1; D remains unclear. The CDR3 totals 13 residues. Germline CDR1 and CDR2: SGHTS and YDEGEE. The V gene lost 1 base and the J gene lost 1 base, with 5 bases spanning the gap. CDR3 loop: CASSLLRNTEAFF. The CDR3 bases are TGTGCCAGCAGCTTGTTGAGGAACACTGAAGCTTTCTTT.

This chain joins TRBV10-2 and TRBJ2-5; 7 nucleotides agree with TRBD2. The CDR3 is 13 amino acids. Germline V gene data show CDR1 as WSHSY and CDR2 as SAAADI. J was trimmed by 9 bases and V by 2 bases; bases with no gene match: 6. The CDR3 DNA follows: TGCGCCAGCAGTGAGATGGGGGAGGGGCCCCAGTACTTC. Residues: CASSEMGEGPQYF.

This chain joins TRBV19 and TRBJ1-5; D unclear. Trimming took 8 bases from V and 3 from J, leaving 20 bases between them. Germline V gene data show CDR1 as LNHDA and CDR2 as SQIVND (reference sequence). CDR3 length: 16 amino acids. The CDR3 DNA sequence: TGTGCCAGTGCGGACCGTGGTTTTGGTTTCAATCAGCCCCAGCATTTT. Its translation is CASADRGFGFNQPQHF.

This clone was seen once. V is TRBV19 and J is TRBJ1-2; 7 nucleotides match TRBD1. There are 15 residues in the CDR3. Germline V gives CDR1 LNHDA, CDR2 SQIVND (reference sequence). The V segment lost 7 bases and the J segment 4 bases; nucleotides outside the gene matches: 12. The CDR3 DNA is TGTGCCAGTACCCCTGGGAACAGGGGAACCTATGGCTACACCTTC. Encoded protein: CASTPGNRGTYGYTF.

The count of this clone is one. The V and J genes are TRBV4-3 and TRBJ2-7, with 11 bases matching TRBD1. This CDR3 has 15 residues. Germline V gene lookup returns CDR1 LGHNA and CDR2 YSLEER. Germline trimming cut 3 bases from V and 3 bases from J; bases unmatched to any gene: 4. The CDR3 nucleotides are TGCGCCAGCAGCCATAGGACAGGGGGCATCTACGAGCAGTACTTC. It yields the protein CASSHRTGGIYEQYF.

V is TRBV9 and J is TRBJ2-7; tentatively, D is TRBD1 (6 bases). From germline, CDR1 is SGDLS and CDR2 YYNGEE. CDR3 size: 14 residues. V lost 3 bases, J lost 7 bases, and 17 bases lay in between. The CDR3 DNA reads TGTGCCAGCAGCGGAAAGGACAGTACGCGAGAGCAGTACTTC. Residues: CASSGKDSTREQYF. Looking up the rest from reference TRBV9 and TRBJ2-7 gives the full variable domain: DSGVTQTPKHLITATGQRVTLRCSPRSGDLSVYWYQQSLDQGLQFLIQYYNGEERAKGNILERFSAQQFPDLHSELNLSSLELGDSALYFCASSGKDSTREQYFGPGTRLTVT.

The chain carries TRBV29-1 and TRBJ2-7; D is unclear. Germline V CDR1 and CDR2: SQVTM, ANQGSEA. This CDR3 comprises 12 residues. Deletions cut 0 bases from V and 6 bases from J, with 9 bases between. The CDR3 loop is CSVEDDGFEQYF. The CDR3 DNA reads as TGCAGCGTTGAAGATGACGGGTTCGAGCAGTACTTC.